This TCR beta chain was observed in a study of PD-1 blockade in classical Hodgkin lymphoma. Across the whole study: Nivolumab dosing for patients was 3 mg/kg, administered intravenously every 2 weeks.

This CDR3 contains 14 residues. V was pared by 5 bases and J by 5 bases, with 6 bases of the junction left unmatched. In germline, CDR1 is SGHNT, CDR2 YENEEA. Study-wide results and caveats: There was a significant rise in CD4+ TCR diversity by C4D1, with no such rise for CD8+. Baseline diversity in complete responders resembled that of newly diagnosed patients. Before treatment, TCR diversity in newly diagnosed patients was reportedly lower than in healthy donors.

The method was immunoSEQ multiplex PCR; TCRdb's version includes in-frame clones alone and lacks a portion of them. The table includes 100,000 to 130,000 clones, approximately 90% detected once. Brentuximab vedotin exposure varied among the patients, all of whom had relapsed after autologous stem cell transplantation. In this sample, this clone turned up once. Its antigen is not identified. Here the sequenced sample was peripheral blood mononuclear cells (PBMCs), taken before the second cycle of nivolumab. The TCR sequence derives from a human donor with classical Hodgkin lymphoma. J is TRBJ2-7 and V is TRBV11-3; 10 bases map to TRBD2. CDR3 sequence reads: CASSRTSGIDEQYF. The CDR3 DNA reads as TGTGCCAGCAGCCGCACTAGCGGGATCGACGAGCAGTACTTC.